These 18 T cell receptor beta chains share one sample of origin, sequenced in a study of blood T cells in healthy people across ages. A second PCR, run for roughly 7 to 11 cycles, used a sample-barcoded 5' primer plus a J-beta primer mix. TCRdb reprocessed the 5' RACE reads via MiXCR and lists one record per CDR3 protein. The sample carries about 1.4 million distinct CDR3 sequences, 59% recorded once. Material: blood. These receptors were taken from a man between 18 and 35 years old in good health.

CDR3 in DNA: TGTGCCAGCAGCTTAGTTTCTAGCGGGAGTGGTAATGAGCAGTTCTTC. The encoded protein is CASSLVSSGSGNEQFF. The chain joins TRBV7-9 to TRBJ2-7; 10 bases match TRBD2. TRBJ2-1 matches the DNA end more closely, so the J call is doubtful. Germline V gene lookup returns CDR1 SEHNR and CDR2 FQNEAQ (reference sequence). CDR3 size: 16 residues.

The CDR3 region is CASSQFLSVQAGAQNIQYF. In DNA form, the CDR3 reads TGTGCCAGCAGCCAATTTTTATCAGTACAGGCCGGGGCCCAAAACATTCAGTACTTC. The chain links TRBV3-1 to TRBJ2-4, with D perhaps being TRBD1 or TRBD2 (5 bases each). Germline values: CDR1 LGHDT, CDR2 YNNKEL (reference sequence). This CDR3 spans 19 amino acids. Trimming removed 2 bases at V and 5 bases at J, with 25 bases between.

There are a few counts of this clonotype. This chain links TRBV20-1 with TRBJ2-4, with 10 bases lining up with TRBD2. The V and J ends lost 7 bases and 8 bases, in that order; junction bases with no gene match: 8. Per germline, CDR1 DFQATT and CDR2 SNEGSKA (reference sequence). This CDR3 region has 13 residues. The CDR3 reads CSVERGGSDIQYF. The CDR3 DNA reads TGCAGTGTCGAGCGGGGGGGCTCGGACATTCAGTACTTC.

The genes are TRBV27 and TRBJ2-6; D possibly corresponds to TRBD1 (5 bases). Trimming cost V 6 bases and J 4 bases, with 19 bases left between them. Germline-derived CDR1 and CDR2 are MNHEY and SMNVEV (reference sequence). The CDR3 has 17 residues. CDR3 residues: CASSPPPRGAGANVLTF. CDR3 sequence (DNA): TGTGCCAGCAGCCCACCTCCTAGGGGTGCCGGGGCCAACGTCCTGACTTTC.

The chain carries TRBV20-1 and TRBJ2-1; D is tentatively TRBD1 or TRBD2 (5 bases each). CDR3 length equals 14 residues. Germline-derived CDR1 and CDR2 are DFQATT and SNEGSKA (reference sequence). V dropped 8 bases and J dropped 7 bases, with 21 bases sitting between them. This chain's CDR3 is CSPSRGAASNEQFF. The DNA for the CDR3 is TGCAGTCCCTCAAGGGGAGCCGCGAGTAATGAGCAGTTCTTC.

About this clonotype itself: A junction boundary mismatches the germline segment, possibly from a read error. The rearrangement uses TRBV3-1 and TRBJ1-1; weak D call: TRBD1 (5 bases). The CDR3 is made up of 15 amino acids. Germline-derived CDR1 and CDR2 are LGHDT and YNNKEL (reference sequence). DNA for the CDR3: TGTGCTAGCAGCCAAGACCGAGGGGTTCAGAATGAAGCTTTCTTT. Its translation: CASSQDRGVQNEAFF.

The CDR3 is CASSSSGLAGSSPDTQYF. Written as DNA, the CDR3 is TGTGCCAGCAGCTCCTCAGGACTAGCGGGTTCGAGCCCAGATACGCAGTATTTT. This rearrangement joins TRBV7-9 to TRBJ2-3; TRBD2 matches 11 bases. V lost 4 bases, J lost 4 bases, and 13 bases stayed unmatched. The CDR3 is 18 amino acids. CDR1 is SEHNR, CDR2 FQNEAQ, per germline (reference sequence).

The chain links TRBV20-1 to TRBJ1-2, with 9 bases aligning to TRBD1. The CDR3 contains 15 residues. V lost 5 bases to trimming and J lost 7 bases; unmatched junction nucleotides: 14. CDR1 and CDR2 (germline): DFQATT, SNEGSKA (reference sequence). CDR3 sequence: CSAGAPGTGSGGYTF. CDR3 nucleotide sequence: TGCAGTGCTGGGGCCCCCGGGACAGGGAGTGGTGGCTACACCTTC.

In DNA form, the CDR3 reads TGTGCCAGCAGCTCAGGGGGCACAGGGGATCTCGAGCAGTACTTC. Translating it yields CASSSGGTGDLEQYF. V gene TRBV3-1 combines with J gene TRBJ2-7; TRBD1 matches at 8 bases. V lost 5 bases to trimming and J lost 6 bases; unmatched junction nucleotides: 12. Germline V gene sequence: CDR1 LGHDT, CDR2 YNNKEL (reference sequence). The CDR3 has 15 amino acids.

This clonotype was seen ten or more times. V is TRBV2 and J is TRBJ2-5; D gene unclear. Looked up from germline, CDR1 is SNHLY and CDR2 is FYNNEI. V was cut by 5 bases and J by 2 bases, with 9 bases left in between. This CDR3 has 13 amino acids. In nucleotides, the CDR3 is TGTGCCAGCAGTAAGAACAATCAAGAGACCCAGTACTTC. Translating it yields CASSKNNQETQYF.

This chain links TRBV20-1 with TRBJ2-2; TRBD2 matches 12 bases. V dropped 0 bases and J dropped 4; count of bases not matched to a gene: 3. Germline assignment: CDR1 DFQATT and CDR2 SNEGSKA (reference sequence). The CDR3 spans 16 residues. For the CDR3, the DNA is TGCAGTGCTAGAGATCGACTAGCGGGGGCCACCGGGGAGCTGTTTTTT. Translation gives CSARDRLAGATGELFF.

The chain uses TRBV9 and TRBJ1-2; D perhaps matches TRBD1 (5 bases). Germline assignment: CDR1 SGDLS and CDR2 YYNGEE. Between the trimmed V and J ends, which lost 5 bases and 4 bases, there was a span of 15 bases. The CDR3 is 14 residues long. The CDR3 sequence is CASRRGTDGYGYTF. CDR3 nucleotide sequence: TGTGCCAGCAGACGGGGGACCGACGGCTATGGCTACACCTTC.

This clonotype has just a few counts. The chain combines TRBV6-6 with TRBJ2-4; D may be TRBD1 or TRBD2 (5 bases each). The J call is doubtful: the DNA matches TRBJ2-7 better. Germline lookup yields CDR1 MNHNY and CDR2 SVGAGI (reference sequence). The CDR3 is 14 residues long. The CDR3 DNA is TGTGCCAGCAGTCAGACAGCCGACTACTACGAGCAGTACTTC. Protein: CASSQTADYYEQYF.

V gene TRBV11-2 combines with J gene TRBJ2-4, with 9 bases lining up with TRBD1. The J call could be wrong; TRBJ2-7 is a better fit for the DNA end. This CDR3 region has 16 residues. The germline CDR1 and CDR2 sequences are SGHAT and FQNNGV. CDR3 region: CASSLAVGTGSHEQYF. As DNA, the CDR3 is TGTGCCAGCAGCTTAGCGGTAGGGACAGGGAGCCACGAGCAGTACTTC.

This sequence joins TRBV20-1 and TRBJ1-2, with a weak D call TRBD1 (5 bases). V was pared by 3 bases and J by 8 bases, with 13 bases between. Germline CDR1 reads DFQATT; CDR2 reads SNEGSKA (reference sequence). CDR3 length equals 12 residues. The CDR3 is CSASGHSRGYTF. CDR3 coding DNA: TGCAGTGCTAGTGGACACTCTAGAGGCTACACCTTC.

The rearrangement uses TRBV12-3 or TRBV12-4 and TRBJ2-4; possibly TRBD1 or TRBD2 for D (5 bases each). The assigned J gene may be wrong: the sequence end matches TRBJ2-7 better. This CDR3 has 14 residues. The CDR3, as DNA: TGTGCCAGCAGGGCGATACTAGGGGCCTACGAGCAGTACTTC. It yields the protein CASRAILGAYEQYF.

The chain combines TRBV6-1 with TRBJ2-4; D gene unclear. The V gene's germline CDR1 is MNHNS and CDR2 SASEGT. V was pared by 3 bases and J by 1 base, with 10 bases between. The CDR3 loop spans 15 amino acids. The CDR3 sequence is CASSEADGAKNIQYF. The CDR3, as DNA: TGTGCCAGCAGTGAGGCAGATGGGGCCAAAAACATTCAGTACTTC.

This clonotype has more than one count but fewer than ten. This rearrangement joins TRBV10-3 to TRBJ1-1, with 10 nucleotides matching TRBD1. Per the germline V gene, CDR1 is ENHRY and CDR2 is SYGVKD. Losses at the gene ends were 0 bases for V and 3 bases for J; bases not matched to a gene: 1. The CDR3 sequence is 15 residues long. This chain's CDR3 is CAISESGTGDTEAFF. As DNA, the CDR3 is TGTGCCATCAGTGAGTCGGGGACAGGGGACACTGAAGCTTTCTTT.